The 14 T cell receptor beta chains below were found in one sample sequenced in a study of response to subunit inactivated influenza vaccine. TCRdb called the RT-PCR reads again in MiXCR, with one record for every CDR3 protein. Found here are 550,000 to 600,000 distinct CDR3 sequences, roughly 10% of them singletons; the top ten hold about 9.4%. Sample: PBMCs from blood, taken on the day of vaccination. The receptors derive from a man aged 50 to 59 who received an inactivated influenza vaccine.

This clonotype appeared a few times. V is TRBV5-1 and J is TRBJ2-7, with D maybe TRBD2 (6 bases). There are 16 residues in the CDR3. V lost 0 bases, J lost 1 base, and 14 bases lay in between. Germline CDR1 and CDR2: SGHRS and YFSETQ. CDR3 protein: CASSLARGSISYEQYF. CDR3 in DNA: TGCGCCAGCAGCTTGGCGCGGGGCTCAATATCCTACGAGCAGTACTTC.

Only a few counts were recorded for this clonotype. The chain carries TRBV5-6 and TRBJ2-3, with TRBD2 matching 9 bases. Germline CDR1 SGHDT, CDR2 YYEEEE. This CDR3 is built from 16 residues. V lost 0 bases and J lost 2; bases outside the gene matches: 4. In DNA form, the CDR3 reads TGTGCCAGCAGCTTGGGGAGCGGGGGGTACACAGATACGCAGTATTTT. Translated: CASSLGSGGYTDTQYF.

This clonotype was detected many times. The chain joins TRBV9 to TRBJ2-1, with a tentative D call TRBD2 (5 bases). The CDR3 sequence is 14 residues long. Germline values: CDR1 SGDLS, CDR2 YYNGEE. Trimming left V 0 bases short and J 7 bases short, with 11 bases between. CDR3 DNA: TGTGCCAGCAGCGTAGTTGTCGGCGGGAATGAGCAGTTCTTC. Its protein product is CASSVVVGGNEQFF.

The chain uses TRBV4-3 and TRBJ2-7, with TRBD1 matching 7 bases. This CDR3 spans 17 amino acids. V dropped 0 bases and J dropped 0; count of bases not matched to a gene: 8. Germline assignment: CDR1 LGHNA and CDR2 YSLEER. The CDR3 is CASSQDWDSRISYEQYF. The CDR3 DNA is TGCGCCAGCAGCCAAGACTGGGACAGCCGAATCTCCTACGAGCAGTACTTC.

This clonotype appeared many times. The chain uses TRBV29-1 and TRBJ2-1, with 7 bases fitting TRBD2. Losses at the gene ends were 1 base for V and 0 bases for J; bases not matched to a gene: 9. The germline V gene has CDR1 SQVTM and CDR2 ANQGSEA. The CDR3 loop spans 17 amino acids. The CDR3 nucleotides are TGCAGCGTTGAAGCCCCTAAGCGGGACTCCTCCTACAATGAGCAGTTCTTC. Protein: CSVEAPKRDSSYNEQFF.

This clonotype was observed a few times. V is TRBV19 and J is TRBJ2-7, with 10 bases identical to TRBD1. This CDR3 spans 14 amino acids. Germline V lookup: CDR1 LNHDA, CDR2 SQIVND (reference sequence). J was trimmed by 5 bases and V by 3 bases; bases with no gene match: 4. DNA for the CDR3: TGTGCCAGTAGTATGGGACAGGGGATCAACGAGCAGTACTTC. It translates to CASSMGQGINEQYF.

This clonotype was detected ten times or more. The CDR3 protein is CASSFKENTEAFF. The CDR3 DNA reads as TGTGCCAGCAGTTTCAAGGAGAACACTGAAGCTTTCTTT. This sequence joins TRBV12-3 or TRBV12-4 and TRBJ1-1; D uncertain. The V and J ends lost 3 bases and 1 base respectively, with 6 bases between them. The CDR3 runs 13 residues.

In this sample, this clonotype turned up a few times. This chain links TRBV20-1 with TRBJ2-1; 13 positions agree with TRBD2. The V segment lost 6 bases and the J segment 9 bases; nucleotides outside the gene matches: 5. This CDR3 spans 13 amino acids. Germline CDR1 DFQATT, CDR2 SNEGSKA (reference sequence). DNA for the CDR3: TGCAGTGCCATTGGACTAGCGGGAGCTGAGCAGTTCTTC. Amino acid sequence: CSAIGLAGAEQFF.

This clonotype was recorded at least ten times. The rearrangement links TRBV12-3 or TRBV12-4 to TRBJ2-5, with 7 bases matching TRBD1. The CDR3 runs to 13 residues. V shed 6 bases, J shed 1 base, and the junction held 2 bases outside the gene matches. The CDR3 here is CASSRDSQETQYF. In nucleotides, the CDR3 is TGTGCCAGCAGCCGGGACAGCCAAGAGACCCAGTACTTC.

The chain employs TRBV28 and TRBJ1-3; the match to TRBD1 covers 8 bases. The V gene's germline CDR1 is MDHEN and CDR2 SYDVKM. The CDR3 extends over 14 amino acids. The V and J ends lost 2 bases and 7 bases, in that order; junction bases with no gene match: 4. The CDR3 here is CASSLSRGLNTIYF. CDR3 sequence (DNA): TGTGCCAGCAGTTTAAGCAGGGGGCTTAACACCATATATTTT. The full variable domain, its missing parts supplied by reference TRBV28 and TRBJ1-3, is DVKVTQSSRYLVKRTGEKVFLECVQDMDHENMFWYRQDPGLGLRLIYFSYDVKMKEKGDIPEGYSVSREKKERFSLILESASTNQTSMYLCASSLSRGLNTIYFGEGSWLTVV.

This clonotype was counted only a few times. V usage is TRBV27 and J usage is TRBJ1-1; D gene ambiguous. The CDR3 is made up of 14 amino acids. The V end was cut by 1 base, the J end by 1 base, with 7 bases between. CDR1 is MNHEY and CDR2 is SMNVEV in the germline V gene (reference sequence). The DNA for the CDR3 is TGTGCCAGCAGTTTATGGCAGACGAACACTGAAGCTTTCTTT. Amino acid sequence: CASSLWQTNTEAFF.

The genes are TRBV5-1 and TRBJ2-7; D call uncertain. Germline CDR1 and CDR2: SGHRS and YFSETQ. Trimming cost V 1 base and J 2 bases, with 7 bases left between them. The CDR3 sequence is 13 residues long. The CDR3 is CASSLTLTYEQYF. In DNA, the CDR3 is TGCGCCAGCAGCTTGACACTTACCTACGAGCAGTACTTC.

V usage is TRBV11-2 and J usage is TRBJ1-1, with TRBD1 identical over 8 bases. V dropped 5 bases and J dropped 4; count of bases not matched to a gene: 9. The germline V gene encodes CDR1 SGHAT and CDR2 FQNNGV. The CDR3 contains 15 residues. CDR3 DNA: TGTGCCAGCAGCCTTAGGACAGGGTCGGGCACTGAAGCTTTCTTT. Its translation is CASSLRTGSGTEAFF.

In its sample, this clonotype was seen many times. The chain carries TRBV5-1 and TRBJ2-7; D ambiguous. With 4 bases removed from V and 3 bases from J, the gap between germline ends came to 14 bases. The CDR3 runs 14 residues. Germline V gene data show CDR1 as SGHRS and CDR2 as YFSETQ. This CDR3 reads CASSKDGTSYEQYF. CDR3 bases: TGCGCCAGCAGCAAGGACGGCACGAGCTACGAGCAGTACTTC.